This T cell receptor beta chain was identified during a study of Graves' ophthalmopathy and Graves' hyperthyroidism. This clonotype was counted at least ten times. The sequenced template was RNA, covering the TCR beta CDR3 region. RT-PCR in the first round used HTBI primers; a second-round multiplex PCR followed. TCRdb reprocessed the multiplex PCR reads via MiXCR and lists one record per CDR3 protein. Here the sample spans some 1.1 million distinct CDR3 sequences, less than 45% being singletons. The CDR3 covers 12 residues. Trimming cost V 8 bases and J 3 bases, with 11 bases left between them. Germline CDR1 WSHSY, CDR2 SAAADI.

Sample: peripheral blood or thyroid tissue (not recorded which). The source is an adult man with Graves' hyperthyroidism. This chain uses TRBV10-2 with TRBJ2-7; D possibly corresponds to TRBD1 (6 bases). In nucleotides, the CDR3 is TGCGCCAGCCGGGACACCAACTACGAGCAGTACTTC. It translates to CASRDTNYEQYF.